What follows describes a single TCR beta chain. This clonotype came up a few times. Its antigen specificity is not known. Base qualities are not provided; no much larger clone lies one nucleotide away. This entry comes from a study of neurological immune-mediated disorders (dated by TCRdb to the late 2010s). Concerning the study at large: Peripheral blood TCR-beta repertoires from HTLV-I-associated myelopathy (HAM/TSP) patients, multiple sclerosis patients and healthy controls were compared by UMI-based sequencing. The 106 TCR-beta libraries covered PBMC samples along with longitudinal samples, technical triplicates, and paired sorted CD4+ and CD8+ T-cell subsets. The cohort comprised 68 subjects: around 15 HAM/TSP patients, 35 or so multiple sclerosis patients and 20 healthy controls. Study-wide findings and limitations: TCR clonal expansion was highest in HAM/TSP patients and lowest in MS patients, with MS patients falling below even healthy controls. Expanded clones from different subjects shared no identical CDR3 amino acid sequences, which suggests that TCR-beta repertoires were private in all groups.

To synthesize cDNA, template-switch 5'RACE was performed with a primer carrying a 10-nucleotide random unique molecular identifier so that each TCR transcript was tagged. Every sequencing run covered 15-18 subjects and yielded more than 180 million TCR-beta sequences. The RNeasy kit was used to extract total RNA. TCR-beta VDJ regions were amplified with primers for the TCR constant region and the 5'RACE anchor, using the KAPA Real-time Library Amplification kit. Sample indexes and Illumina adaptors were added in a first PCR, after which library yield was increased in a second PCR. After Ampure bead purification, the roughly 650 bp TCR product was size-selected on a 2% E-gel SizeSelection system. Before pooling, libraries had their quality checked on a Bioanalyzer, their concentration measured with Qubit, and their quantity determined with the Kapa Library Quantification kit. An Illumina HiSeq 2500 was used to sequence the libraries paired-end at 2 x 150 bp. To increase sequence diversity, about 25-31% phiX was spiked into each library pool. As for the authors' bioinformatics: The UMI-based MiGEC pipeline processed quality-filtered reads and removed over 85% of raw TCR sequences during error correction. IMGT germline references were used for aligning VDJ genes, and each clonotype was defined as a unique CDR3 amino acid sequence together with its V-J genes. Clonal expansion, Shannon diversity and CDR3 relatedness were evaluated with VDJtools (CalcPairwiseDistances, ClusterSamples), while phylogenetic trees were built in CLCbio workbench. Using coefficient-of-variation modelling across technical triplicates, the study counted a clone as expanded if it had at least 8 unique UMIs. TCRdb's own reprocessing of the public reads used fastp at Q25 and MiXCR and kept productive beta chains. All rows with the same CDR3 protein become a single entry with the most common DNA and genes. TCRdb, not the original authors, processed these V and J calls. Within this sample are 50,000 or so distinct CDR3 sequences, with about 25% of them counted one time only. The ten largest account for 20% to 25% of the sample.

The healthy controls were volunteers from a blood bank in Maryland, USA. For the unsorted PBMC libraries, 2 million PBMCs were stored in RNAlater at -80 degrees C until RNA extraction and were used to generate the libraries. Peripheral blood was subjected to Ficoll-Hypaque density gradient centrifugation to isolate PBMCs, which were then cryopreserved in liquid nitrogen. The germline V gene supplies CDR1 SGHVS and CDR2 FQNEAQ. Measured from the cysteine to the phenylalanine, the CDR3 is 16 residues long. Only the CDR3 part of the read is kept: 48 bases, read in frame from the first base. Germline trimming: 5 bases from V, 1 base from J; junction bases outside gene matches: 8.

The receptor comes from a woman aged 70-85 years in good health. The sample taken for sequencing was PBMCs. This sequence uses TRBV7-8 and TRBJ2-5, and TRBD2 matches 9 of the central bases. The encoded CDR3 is CASSLGLAGIQETQYF. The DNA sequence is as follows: TGTGCCAGCAGCCTCGGTCTAGCGGGGATCCAAGAGACCCAGTACTTC. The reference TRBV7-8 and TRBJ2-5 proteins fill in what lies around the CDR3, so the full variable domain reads GAGVSQSPRYKVAKRGQDVALRCDPISGHVSLFWYQQALGQGPEFLTYFQNEAQLDKSGLPSDRFFAERPEGSVSTLKIQRTQQEDSAVYLCASSLGLAGIQETQYFGPGTRLLVL.